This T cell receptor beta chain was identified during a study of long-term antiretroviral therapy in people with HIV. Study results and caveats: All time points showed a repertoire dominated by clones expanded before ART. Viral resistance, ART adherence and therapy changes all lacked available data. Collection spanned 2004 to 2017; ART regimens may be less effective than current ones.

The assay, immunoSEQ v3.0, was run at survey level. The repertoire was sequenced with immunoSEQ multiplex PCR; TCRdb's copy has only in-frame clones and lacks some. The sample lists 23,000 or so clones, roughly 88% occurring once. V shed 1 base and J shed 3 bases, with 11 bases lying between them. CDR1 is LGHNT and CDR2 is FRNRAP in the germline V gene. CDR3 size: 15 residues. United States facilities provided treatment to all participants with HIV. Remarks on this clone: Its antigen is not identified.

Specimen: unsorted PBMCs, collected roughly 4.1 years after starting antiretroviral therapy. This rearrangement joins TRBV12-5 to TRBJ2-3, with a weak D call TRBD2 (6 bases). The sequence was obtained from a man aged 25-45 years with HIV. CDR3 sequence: CASGLGGAGTDTQYF. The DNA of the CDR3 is TGTGCTAGTGGTTTGGGCGGGGCGGGGACAGATACGCAGTATTTT. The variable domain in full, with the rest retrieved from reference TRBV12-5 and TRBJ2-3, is DARVTQTPRHKVTEMGQEVTMRCQPILGHNTVFWYRQTMMQGLELLAYFRNRAPLDDSGMPKDRFSAEMPDATLATLKIQPSEPRDSAVYFCASGLGGAGTDTQYFGPGTRLTVL.